A single sample is the source of the 9 T cell receptor beta chains below, sequenced in a study of T-cell memory formation after mild COVID-19. TCRdb used MiXCR to reprocess the 5' RACE reads, holding one entry per CDR3 protein. The table includes 350,000 to 500,000 distinct CDR3 sequences, around 20% detected once. Sample: PBMCs or a T cell subset sorted from them (not recorded which). These receptors were obtained from an adult woman who had mild COVID-19 (a few samples of this study predate the infection). Cell type and time point are not known.

This rearrangement joins TRBV27 to TRBJ2-3; a weak D match, TRBD2 (6 bases). CDR3 size: 14 residues. The V end was cut by 8 bases, the J end by 2 bases, with 14 bases between. Germline-derived CDR1 and CDR2 are MNHEY and SMNVEV (reference sequence). The CDR3: CASRRWGLTDTQYF. The CDR3 nucleotides are TGTGCCAGCCGCCGCTGGGGACTCACAGATACGCAGTATTTT.

Ten or more counts support this clonotype. This chain links TRBV5-1 with TRBJ2-1; 7 positions agree with TRBD2. The CDR3 has 17 amino acids. In germline, CDR1 is SGHRS, CDR2 YFSETQ. V dropped 0 bases and J dropped 0; count of bases not matched to a gene: 6. CDR3 loop: CASSLEASGISYNEQFF. CDR3 nucleotides: TGCGCCAGCAGCTTGGAGGCTAGCGGAATCTCCTACAATGAGCAGTTCTTC. Using reference TRBV5-1 and TRBJ2-1 for the parts outside the CDR3, the full variable domain is KAGVTQTPRYLIKTRGQQVTLSCSPISGHRSVSWYQQTPGQGLQFLFEYFSETQRNKGNFPGRFSGRQFSNSRSEMNVSTLELGDSALYLCASSLEASGISYNEQFFGPGTRLTVL.

This clonotype was seen more than once but under ten times. The chain recombines TRBV10-3 with TRBJ2-3; D remains unclear. Germline lookup yields CDR1 ENHRY and CDR2 SYGVKD. V was cut by 7 bases and J by 1 base, with 12 bases left in between. The CDR3 extends over 14 amino acids. The CDR3 DNA reads as TGTGCCATCACCCCTGACAAACGCACAGATACGCAGTATTTT. Encoded protein: CAITPDKRTDTQYF.

In its sample, this clonotype was seen a few times. V usage is TRBV2 and J usage is TRBJ1-6; D call uncertain. Germline CDR1 is SNHLY and CDR2 is FYNNEI. The length of the CDR3 is 16 residues. Trimming cost V 3 bases and J 3 bases, with 12 bases left between them. The CDR3 nucleotides are TGTGCCAGCAGTGATGGTGCGGACCTCTATAATTCACCCCTCCACTTT. Translated: CASSDGADLYNSPLHF.

This clonotype was counted once. V gene TRBV29-1 combines with J gene TRBJ2-5; D call uncertain. Trimming left V 0 bases short and J 5 bases short, with 10 bases between. The CDR3 consists of 13 residues. Germline V gene sequence: CDR1 SQVTM, CDR2 ANQGSEA. This chain's CDR3 is CSVEERMVETQYF. CDR3 nucleotides: TGCAGCGTTGAAGAAAGGATGGTGGAGACCCAGTACTTC.

The V and J genes are TRBV14 and TRBJ2-7, with a weak D call TRBD1 (5 bases). Trimming stripped 4 bases from V and 2 bases from J, with 9 bases between. Germline CDR1 and CDR2: SGHDN and FVKESK. This CDR3 has 13 amino acids. The CDR3 DNA is TGTGCCAGCAGCCGAGACAGTCCCTACGAGCAGTACTTC. Its translation is CASSRDSPYEQYF.

The chain has TRBV9 and TRBJ2-5; perhaps TRBD1 as D (5 bases). V shed 1 base and J shed 7 bases, with 14 bases lying between them. The CDR3 is 14 amino acids. CDR1 is SGDLS, CDR2 YYNGEE, per germline. The DNA of the CDR3 is TGTGCCAGCAGCGTAAGCGCCTACCAGGGGACCCAGTACTTC. Protein product: CASSVSAYQGTQYF.

This clonotype was found a few times. This rearrangement joins TRBV24-1 to TRBJ2-1, with TRBD2 as a possible D gene (5 bases). This CDR3 spans 13 amino acids. Trimming removed 1 base at V and 6 bases at J, with 6 bases between. Per the germline V gene, CDR1 is KGHDR and CDR2 is SFDVKD. The CDR3 nucleotides read TGTGCCACCAGTGATTTTCGGGGCAATGAGCAGTTCTTC. This encodes CATSDFRGNEQFF.

This sequence joins TRBV20-1 and TRBJ2-7; either TRBD1 or TRBD2 may supply D (5 bases each). The V end lost 5 bases, the J end lost 2 bases, and 16 bases lay between the germline ends. CDR1 and CDR2 (germline): DFQATT, SNEGSKA (reference sequence). The CDR3 totals 14 residues. CDR3: CSAGTHGPTYEQYF. CDR3 nucleotide sequence: TGCAGTGCTGGGACGCATGGACCCACCTACGAGCAGTACTTC.